This T cell receptor beta chain was recorded in a study of T cells in Graves' hyperthyroidism and ophthalmopathy. For the study at large: The blood sample was taken at first diagnosis, before treatment began.

The CDR3 has 13 amino acids. CDR1 is MGHRA, CDR2 YSYEKL, per germline. The V end was cut by 1 base, the J end by 8 bases, with 11 bases between. RNA transcripts were the template for amplifying TCR beta CDR3 regions. HTBI primers were the set used in a first-round RT-PCR of the TCR CDR3. TCRdb reprocessed the multiplex PCR reads via MiXCR and lists one record per CDR3 protein. The sample consists of about 740,000 distinct CDR3 sequences, about 15% of them appearing once. Study-level points and caveats: Ophthalmopathy was identified by the model a median about 6.4 months ahead of onset.

This clonotype was counted between two and nine times. Its antigen is unknown. Patients with uncontrolled infections, other autoimmune diseases, pregnancy or lactation were excluded. Diagnosing involved the use of clinical symptoms, serum thyroxine and TRAb, thyroid ultrasound and orbital computed tomography. This TCR derives from a woman aged 18 to 35 with Graves' hyperthyroidism. The rearrangement joins TRBV4-1 to TRBJ1-2; D gene uncertain. Sequencing was done on a sample of blood. Written as DNA, the CDR3 is TGCGCCAGCAGCCAAGTGGACGGTGGGGGCTACACCTTC. Its translation is CASSQVDGGGYTF.